Below, one TCR beta chain is given with its context. The clone's antigen remains unknown. Base quality data are lacking; no much larger clone is found one base away. In total, fewer than 750 healthy bone marrow donors made up the cohort. At the time of sampling, all cohort members were nominally healthy, though unrecorded immune exposures were likely present. The donor was CMV seronegative and belonged to the group of several hundred seronegative cohort members. A peripheral blood sample was collected from each donor, and TCR beta sequencing was performed on peripheral blood mononuclear cells. The Qiagen DNeasy Blood Extraction Kit was used to extract genomic DNA from the blood cell samples. This entry belongs to a study of cytomegalovirus exposure and HLA in healthy donors (dated by TCRdb to 2016 to 2017). At the level of the whole study: According to an earlier analysis of around 600 of the donors, some 170 million T cells yielded some 110 million unique TCR beta sequences and more than 250 Gb of sequence data. Around 300 gigabases of sequencing data and approximately 80 million unique TCR sequences were included in an early release covering about 700 HLA-typed donors. Among the approximately 400 genotyped donors, approximately 77% belonged to the genetic ancestry cluster associated with self-reported Caucasian donors. The study aimed to test whether signatures of past pathogen exposure could be identified by cataloging public T cell receptors. The study profiled the T cell repertoires of hundreds of subjects by immunosequencing and related them to cytomegalovirus serostatus. Besides the first cohort of hundreds of subjects, a separate validation cohort made up of roughly 130 different subjects was used. To predict cytomegalovirus infection status, the study brought together high-throughput TCR immunosequencing, statistical association of individual TCRs with disease status, and machine learning. To study patterns of TCR occurrence, a later analysis re-analyzed previously published TCR beta repertoires from several hundred donors and added high-resolution HLA genotyping. Rather than using new phenotypic data, the later analysis identified candidate immune exposures from TCR beta sequences and from how often those sequences occurred across donors. An earlier analysis of 587 of the donors applied high-throughput TCR beta sequencing to assess whether each TCR beta V gene segment acted as functional or pseudogenic. Donor age, sex, ethnicity and CMV serostatus were collected together with the repertoire data. A later genetic analysis used genome-wide SNP genotypes for about three fifths of the 666 donors, treating that subset as a discovery cohort. All discovery cohort repertoires had been generated on a single sequencing platform. Both class I and class II loci were covered by HLA typing, at four-digit resolution. Typing coverage varied by locus: roughly 629-640 donors for A, B, C, DRB1 and DQB1; roughly 510 for DQA1; some 610 for DPA1; 400 to 480 for DPB1. Four or five DR-DQ haplotypes were handled as single units for association and clustering because linkage in the cohort was strong. Among some 400 genotyped donors of the cohort, an average of roughly 230,000 unique TCR beta nucleotide sequences was sequenced per donor, of which about 19% were non-productive.

The library was made by the immunoSEQ multiplex PCR assay. For the multiplex PCR, a mixture combining 60 forward primers for TCR Vbeta segments and 13 reverse primers for TCR Jbeta segments was used. Amplification of the CDR3 region of rearranged TCR beta genes was performed with a multiplex PCR assay on genomic DNA. The amplified TCR beta libraries were sequenced on the Illumina HiSeq System as 87-base-pair reads. The published analysis was carried out like this. A later analysis counted about 82 million unique TCR beta chains across the 666 repertoires, and some 11 million of these chains were shared by at least two donors. A nearest-neighbor algorithm error-corrected the raw reads and collapsed the reads into unique sequences, merging closely related sequences to remove PCR and sequencing errors. To assign V, D and J gene segments, CDR3 sequences were aligned to IMGT reference sequences. For a sequence to be retained, a match of at least six nucleotides to both a V gene segment and a J gene segment was required. A rearrangement counted as productive if the CDR3 had no stop codons and remained in frame with V and J, and every other rearrangement counted as non-productive. CDR3 was defined by IMGT convention, running from the second conserved V-encoded cysteine to the conserved J-encoded phenylalanine. The earlier analysis of some 540 of the donors excluded any sequence lacking an unambiguous match to a single V gene segment. In an earlier analysis of approximately 590 of the donors, a V segment was called functional when productive rearrangements were above 56.7%, and segregating when the standard deviation between donors exceeded 5%. A statistical classification framework was built for diagnosing cytomegalovirus status from the catalog of TCR beta chain sequences. A later analysis assigned V and J genes by comparing TCR nucleotide sequences with IMGT/GENE-DB human TR gene sequences. A later analysis assigned CDR3 sequences and most-parsimonious VDJ recombination scenarios with the TCRdist pipeline. In a later analysis, each TCR beta chain was defined by its CDR3 amino acid sequence together with its V-gene family, and reads without a unique V-gene family were excluded. A later analysis removed several hundred highly shared, low-generation-probability nucleotide sequences to deal with suspected cross-contamination and a sequencing artifact. In a later analysis, a clonal expansion index for each public chain was calculated from normalized within-repertoire ranks of inferred template counts. Generation probabilities in a later analysis came from a VDJ recombination model fitted to out-of-frame rearrangements, and those results were checked against IGoR. Hypergeometric tests were used in a later analysis to score TCR-TCR, TCR-HLA and TCR-CMV co-occurrence, with a repertoire-size bias correction applied to the TCR pairs. False discovery rates were estimated in a later analysis by permuting HLA or CMV assignments 20 times. In a later analysis, co-occurring TCRs were grouped using DBSCAN, and TCRdist sequence similarity was added for clustering within HLA-allele-positive subsets. For co-occurrence clustering, repertoires with fewer than 30,000 or more than 120,000 public chains were excluded, along with roughly 5 repertoires with anomalous nucleotide sharing. What TCRdb holds here is the immuneACCESS table cut down to in-frame rearrangements. Part of the clones is not present; checked against another copy, under half of the missing clones reflect an unresolved V gene, and the others are unexplained. For V, J and clone size, that table is used; D and trimming come from the DNA. The table for this sample lists 200,000 or so clones; almost 80% of them were counted only once. The ten largest clonotypes hold 1.5% to 2% of the sample.

On the study overall, not on this receptor specifically: HLA typing was unavailable for some donors at each locus, so association tests used only the typed subset. In vitro tests confirmed that a few of the cytomegalovirus-associated TCR beta chains recognize cytomegalovirus antigens. A further reported finding was that TCR beta sequences accurately predicted the HLA-A and HLA-B alleles for most subjects in the first cohort. In a later analysis, TCR association rates were found to vary across HLA loci, with the most associated TCRs seen for DRB1 alleles and the fewest for HLA-C alleles. CMV serostatus was the only immune exposure information available for the cohort. About 17 rarely observed V segments, including chromosome 9 orphons, were excluded from the earlier analysis of approximately 500 of the donors because counts were too low. Some IMGT-functional V segments, including TRBV6-2 and TRBV6-3, could not be told apart with the 87-base-pair reads, so those segments were excluded. It was suggested by the authors that the approach could potentially be generalized to other disease states and immunological phenotypes. In an earlier analysis of 587 of the donors, most TCR beta V segments appeared in productive rearrangements about 87% or about 30% of the time, broadly matching IMGT annotations. Only TCR beta chains were sequenced in this cohort, and the absence of alpha or paired-chain data limited detectable features. A cluster of highly shared sequence variants was judged likely to be a technical artifact of the sequencing pipeline. According to a later analysis, parvovirus B19, influenza, CMV and Epstein-Barr virus appeared linked to several top co-occurrence clusters. A later genetic analysis associated a missense DCLRE1C variant with V-gene and J-gene trimming of TCR beta chains, and an independent cohort replicated the association. Most CMV-associated TCR beta chains appeared to be HLA-restricted in a later analysis, and the HLA associations seemed to be driven largely by CMV exposure. The presence/absence analyses assumed that sequencing depth was roughly uniform across donors, and that assumption may not be true. In a later analysis, 15,000 to 20,000 TCR beta sequences were associated with specific HLA alleles at a false discovery rate of 0.05. The study gave a list of about 160 TCR beta chains associated with cytomegalovirus. Most TCR sequences were observed very rarely across donors, whereas some public TCRs were present in many individuals. In a later analysis, HLA-associated TCR beta chains showed more clonal expansion and lower generation probabilities than non-associated chains that were equally common. Correlated functional status among segregating V segments might be attributable to linkage disequilibrium, but an unknown experimental factor could not be ruled out. The classifier was reported to diagnose cytomegalovirus status with high specificity and sensitivity in both the original cohort and the validation cohort. Compared with the roughly 700-donor mean, donors in an Asian-associated ancestry cluster had fewer N-insertions in productive TCRs, according to a later genetic analysis. When HLA alleles, especially DR and DQ, strongly co-occurred, TCR associations were difficult to assign to individual alleles.

From the germline V gene, CDR1 is MDHEN and CDR2 is SYDVKM. The CDR3 starts with the cysteine, ends with the phenylalanine, and has 15 residues. The DNA shown is the 45-base CDR3, in frame from base 1. V lost 4 bases and J lost 4 bases; the stretch between them is 14 bases long. The sequenced sample consisted of PBMCs. The receptor's source is a man aged 18 to 35 in good health and CMV-seronegative. This chain is built from TRBV28 and TRBJ1-5, with the D gene not clear enough to name. The nucleotide sequence is TGTGCCAGCAGTTCGTCAGGCTTAATAAATCAGCCCCAGCATTTT. It translates as CASSSSGLINQPQHF.